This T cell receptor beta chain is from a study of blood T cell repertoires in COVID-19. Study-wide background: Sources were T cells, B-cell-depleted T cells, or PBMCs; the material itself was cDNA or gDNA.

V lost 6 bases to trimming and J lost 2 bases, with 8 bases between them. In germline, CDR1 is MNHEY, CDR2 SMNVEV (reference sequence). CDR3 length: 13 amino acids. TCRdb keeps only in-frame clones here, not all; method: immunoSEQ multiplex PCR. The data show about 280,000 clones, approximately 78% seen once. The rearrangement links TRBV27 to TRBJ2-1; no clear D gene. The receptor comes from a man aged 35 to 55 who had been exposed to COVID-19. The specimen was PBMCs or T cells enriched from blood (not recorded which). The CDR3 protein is CASRRGTYNEQFF. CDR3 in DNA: TGTGCCAGCAGGAGAGGAACCTACAATGAGCAGTTCTTC.